One and the same sample provided the 7 T cell receptor beta chains below, sequenced in a study of T-cell reconstitution after alpha-beta-depleted transplantation in children. TCRbeta library construction was performed incorporating unique molecular identifiers. One entry per CDR3 protein, called by TCRdb with MiXCR from the PCR reads. The table has 900,000 or so distinct CDR3 sequences, approximately 15% seen once; the top ten hold approximately 4.5%. Here the sequenced sample was PBMCs, mostly from graft donor cells, taken 360 days after TCRalphabeta/CD19-depleted stem cell transplant. Receptor source: a male patient between 10 and 17 years old who had a stem cell transplant for acute lymphoblastic leukemia, so the T cells may come from the graft donor.

The rearrangement links TRBV11-1 to TRBJ2-5; 14 positions match TRBD2. Trimming cost V 3 bases and J 5 bases; bases outside gene matches: 11. The CDR3 contains 18 residues. In germline, CDR1 is SGHAT, CDR2 FQDESV (reference sequence). The CDR3 is CASSFPPGLAGVGETQYF. CDR3 DNA sequence: TGTGCCAGCAGCTTCCCCCCGGGACTAGCGGGAGTAGGGGAGACCCAGTACTTC.

The chain combines TRBV27 with TRBJ2-1; D possibly uses TRBD1 or TRBD2 (5 bases each). This CDR3 region has 17 residues. The germline gives CDR1 MNHEY, CDR2 SMNVEV (reference sequence). With 2 bases removed from V and 8 bases from J, the gap between germline ends came to 22 bases. The chain's CDR3 is CASSLRGPGTSWYEQFF. For the CDR3, the DNA is TGTGCCAGCAGTTTAAGGGGCCCCGGTACTAGTTGGTATGAGCAGTTCTTC.

The chain links TRBV5-1 to TRBJ2-7; D remains ambiguous. CDR3 size: 16 residues. The V gene's germline CDR1 is SGHRS and CDR2 YFSETQ. V was clipped by 0 bases and J by 2 bases, with 15 bases between them. CDR3 DNA: TGCGCCAGCAGCTTGGTGACGGAGTCGATTACCTACGAGCAGTACTTC. Translating gives CASSLVTESITYEQYF. The entire variable domain, with the rest obtained from reference TRBV5-1 and TRBJ2-7, is as follows: KAGVTQTPRYLIKTRGQQVTLSCSPISGHRSVSWYQQTPGQGLQFLFEYFSETQRNKGNFPGRFSGRQFSNSRSEMNVSTLELGDSALYLCASSLVTESITYEQYFGPGTRLTVT.

This clonotype was picked up many times. The gene calls are TRBV5-1 and TRBJ2-4; tentatively, D is TRBD1 (6 bases). Germline lookup yields CDR1 SGHRS and CDR2 YFSETQ. V lost 3 bases, J lost 6 bases, and 19 bases lay in between. The CDR3 consists of 16 residues. This CDR3 is CASSSLGTLGPNIQYF. In DNA, the CDR3 is TGCGCCAGCAGCTCGTTAGGGACACTCGGACCAAACATTCAGTACTTC. Full variable domain (outside the CDR3, taken from reference TRBV5-1 and TRBJ2-4): KAGVTQTPRYLIKTRGQQVTLSCSPISGHRSVSWYQQTPGQGLQFLFEYFSETQRNKGNFPGRFSGRQFSNSRSEMNVSTLELGDSALYLCASSSLGTLGPNIQYFGAGTRLSVL.

This clonotype was observed a handful of times. The V and J genes are TRBV3-1 and TRBJ2-4; TRBD1 aligns across 8 bases. The CDR3 loop spans 17 amino acids. Germline trimming cut 4 bases from V and 5 bases from J; bases unmatched to any gene: 13. CDR1 LGHDT and CDR2 YNNKEL come from the germline V gene (reference sequence). The CDR3 DNA sequence: TGTGCCAGCAGCCGCACCATGGGCCCAGGGGGCCAAAACATTCAGTACTTC. This codes for CASSRTMGPGGQNIQYF.

This clonotype was counted ten times or more. This chain joins TRBV5-1 and TRBJ2-2, with D perhaps TRBD2 (6 bases). Trimming cost V 6 bases and J 1 base, with 7 bases left between them. Per germline, CDR1 SGHRS and CDR2 YFSETQ. This CDR3 is built from 13 residues. This CDR3 is CASKEGNTGELFF. DNA for the CDR3: TGCGCCAGCAAGGAGGGGAACACCGGGGAGCTGTTTTTT.

The CDR3 nucleotides are TGTGCCGTCTCTAGCGGGAGGGTCACAGATACGCAGTATTTT. The encoded protein is CAVSSGRVTDTQYF. The chain recombines TRBV10-3 with TRBJ2-3, with TRBD2 matching over 12 bases. The CDR3 is 14 residues long. Trimming removed 11 bases from V and 2 bases from J; junction bases left unmatched: 5. Germline V gene sequence: CDR1 ENHRY, CDR2 SYGVKD.